One and the same sample provided the 22 T cell receptor beta chains below, sequenced in a study of T cells after yellow fever vaccination (dated by TCRdb to about 2019). The library was produced with 5' RACE. The instrument was an Illumina NovaSeq 6000. TCRdb trimmed the raw reads at Q25, called clones with MiXCR and kept productive beta chains. Merged by CDR3 protein, the rows form single entries marked with the most common genes and DNA. The sample yields a few hundred thousand distinct CDR3 sequences; 8.5% to 10% were counted once. The ten biggest clones cover approximately 3.5% of the sample. Sample treatment or condition, as interpreted from the label and publication: live attenuated yellow fever vaccine strain. The sequencing here drew on CD4+ T cells sorted from PBMCs, taken 5 days after the yellow fever booster vaccination. These receptor sequences come from a man between 18 and 35 years old who received the YFV17D yellow fever vaccine.

This clonotype was recorded many times. The V gene is TRBV20-1, the J gene TRBJ1-2; D is ambiguous. This CDR3 is 11 amino acids long. The germline V and J ends were trimmed by 3 bases and 1 base, with 3 bases remaining between them. Germline V gene data show CDR1 as DFQATT and CDR2 as SNEGSKA (reference sequence). This chain's CDR3 is CSARINYGYTF. The DNA of the CDR3 is TGCAGTGCTAGGATTAACTATGGCTACACCTTC.

There are many counts of this clonotype. The chain uses TRBV12-3 or TRBV12-4 and TRBJ2-3, with D unresolved. V lost 7 bases and J lost 3, with 8 bases in between. The CDR3 length is 12 residues. The chain's CDR3 is CASTLRTDTQYF. The CDR3 DNA follows: TGTGCCAGCACTCTTCGGACAGATACGCAGTATTTT.

This clonotype has just a few counts. The chain combines TRBV4-3 with TRBJ2-1; 7 nucleotides agree with TRBD1. Germline V CDR1 and CDR2: LGHNA, YSLEER. This CDR3 comprises 16 residues. Trimming at V came to 0 bases and at J to 4 bases, leaving 6 bases not matched to a gene. CDR3 sequence (DNA): TGCGCCAGCAGCCAAGACTGGACAGGCGGTTACAATGAGCAGTTCTTC. It translates to CASSQDWTGGYNEQFF.

In this sample, this clonotype turned up a few times. This rearrangement joins TRBV25-1 to TRBJ2-3, with 12 bases aligning to TRBD2. The CDR3 covers 19 residues. Per the germline V gene, CDR1 is MGHDK and CDR2 is SYGVNS. V shed 3 bases, J shed 1 base, and the junction held 11 bases outside the gene matches. The CDR3 bases are TGTGCCAGCAGTGACACGGGGCTAGCGGGGGGGAGGGGCACAGATACGCAGTATTTT. Its translation: CASSDTGLAGGRGTDTQYF.

The J gene is TRBJ2-3, the V gene TRBV11-3, with TRBD2 identical over 12 bases. Germline values: CDR1 SGHNT, CDR2 YENEEA. The V segment lost 1 base and the J segment 10 bases; nucleotides outside the gene matches: 9. The length of the CDR3 is 16 residues. CDR3 in DNA: TGTGCCAGCAGCTTAGGGACTAGCGGGGCCGTAGAAGCGCAGTATTTT. Its protein is CASSLGTSGAVEAQYF. Supplemented by reference TRBV11-3 and TRBJ2-3, the full variable domain reads EAGVVQSPRYKIIEKKQPVAFWCNPISGHNTLYWYLQNLGQGPELLIRYENEEAVDDSQLPKDRFSAERLKGVDSTLKIQPAELGDSAVYLCASSLGTSGAVEAQYFGPGTRLTVL.

J is TRBJ1-2 and V is TRBV29-1; D is undetermined. V lost 7 bases, J lost 8 bases, and 17 bases lay in between. This CDR3 region has 12 residues. CDR1 is SQVTM and CDR2 is ANQGSEA in the germline V gene. The chain's CDR3 is CSAGEGVDGYTF. The CDR3 DNA sequence: TGCAGCGCCGGGGAGGGTGTGGACGGCTACACCTTC.

This clonotype was observed many times. The rearrangement joins TRBV5-1 to TRBJ2-5, with 9 bases lining up with TRBD2. The germline V gene encodes CDR1 SGHRS and CDR2 YFSETQ. This CDR3 is built from 14 residues. After removal of 4 bases from V and 5 bases from J, the junction contained 6 bases not matched to a gene. CDR3 sequence (DNA): TGCGCCAGCAGCGGGGGACTAGCCCGGGAGACCCAGTACTTC. Encoded protein: CASSGGLARETQYF.

This clonotype was seen a few times. The gene calls are TRBV20-1 and TRBJ2-5; D may match TRBD1 or TRBD2 (7 bases each). This CDR3 comprises 12 residues. Germline V gene lookup returns CDR1 DFQATT and CDR2 SNEGSKA (reference sequence). Trimming left V 6 bases short and J 7 bases short, with 15 bases between. DNA of the CDR3: TGCAGTGCCCGGGACTACAGGGGGACCCAGTACTTC. The encoded protein is CSARDYRGTQYF.

This clonotype was detected a few times. The J gene is TRBJ2-7, the V gene TRBV5-1, with D perhaps matching TRBD1 (5 bases). The CDR3 has 13 residues. CDR1 and CDR2 (germline): SGHRS, YFSETQ. V was shortened by 4 bases and J by 6 bases, with 14 bases between the two germline ends. The CDR3 loop reads CASSEQGSGEQYV. CDR3 nucleotide sequence: TGCGCCAGCAGCGAGCAGGGATCCGGCGAGCAGTACGTC.

This chain links TRBV3-1 with TRBJ2-3, with a weak D call TRBD2 (6 bases). This CDR3 has 16 amino acids. V lost 3 bases and J 7 bases, leaving 20 bases between the germline ends. Germline CDR1 and CDR2: LGHDT and YNNKEL (reference sequence). For the CDR3, the DNA is TGTGCCAGCAGCCAGGGAGGACGGGGGAAGGCCCATACGCAGTATTTT. Amino acid sequence: CASSQGGRGKAHTQYF.

This clonotype was observed a handful of times. The chain employs TRBV2 and TRBJ2-5; possible D gene TRBD2, 5 bases. Germline lookup yields CDR1 SNHLY and CDR2 FYNNEI. V lost 2 bases, J lost 1 base, and 8 bases lay in between. The CDR3 length is 14 residues. CDR3 sequence reads: CASSERGSQETQYF. The CDR3 DNA reads as TGTGCCAGCAGTGAACGGGGTAGCCAAGAGACCCAGTACTTC.

This clonotype has only a few counts. The chain has TRBV6-6 and TRBJ2-4; D unresolved. The CDR3 contains 13 residues. Germline V gene lookup returns CDR1 MNHNY and CDR2 SVGAGI (reference sequence). Trimming shortened V by 6 bases and J by 1 base, and 7 bases separated the two germline ends. The CDR3 sequence: CASSWAAKNIQYF. In DNA, the CDR3 is TGTGCCAGCAGCTGGGCGGCCAAAAACATTCAGTACTTC.

V is TRBV5-4 and J is TRBJ1-2; perhaps TRBD1 as D (5 bases). This CDR3 spans 13 amino acids. From germline, CDR1 is SGHNT and CDR2 YYREEE (reference sequence). V dropped 3 bases and J dropped 8 bases, with 14 bases sitting between them. In DNA form, the CDR3 reads TGTGCCAGCAGCTCGCAACAGGAGAGCGGCTACACCTTC. Translating it yields CASSSQQESGYTF.

Ten or more counts support this clonotype. The V and J genes are TRBV5-4 and TRBJ2-3; 12 bases line up with TRBD2. Germline lookup yields CDR1 SGHNT and CDR2 YYREEE (reference sequence). V shed 5 bases and J 0 bases; nucleotides not matched to a gene: 4. The CDR3 sequence is 16 residues long. CDR3: CASSRGLAGSTDTQYF. The CDR3 nucleotides are TGTGCCAGCAGTAGAGGACTAGCGGGGAGCACAGATACGCAGTATTTT.

This clonotype was seen many times. For the CDR3, the DNA is TGCAGCGTACAGGGCGGAGGGGCCAAAAACATTCAGTACTTC. Protein product: CSVQGGGAKNIQYF. The chain uses TRBV29-1 and TRBJ2-4, with D perhaps matching TRBD1 or TRBD2 (6 bases each). CDR1 SQVTM and CDR2 ANQGSEA come from the germline V gene. The germline V and J ends were trimmed by 6 bases and 1 base, with 13 bases remaining between them. The CDR3 spans 14 residues.

This clonotype has a count of ten or more. This rearrangement joins TRBV18 to TRBJ2-7; D remains unclear. Germline V gene sequence: CDR1 KGHSH, CDR2 LQKENI. This CDR3 is built from 12 residues. Trimming took off 2 bases at V and 4 bases at J, with 6 bases between the two ends. The CDR3 is CASSPAGYEQYF. In DNA form, the CDR3 reads TGTGCCAGCTCACCAGCTGGATACGAGCAGTACTTC.

The chain carries TRBV12-3 or TRBV12-4 and TRBJ2-1; 7 bases align to TRBD2. V shed 11 bases and J 12 bases; nucleotides not matched to a gene: 16. The CDR3 loop spans 13 amino acids. This chain's CDR3 is CAPTVGLGGWQFF. The CDR3 DNA is TGTGCCCCAACCGTAGGACTAGGCGGTTGGCAGTTCTTC.

This clonotype was seen at least ten times. The chain couples TRBV15 to TRBJ2-1; the match to TRBD2 covers 12 bases. Germline-derived CDR1 and CDR2 are LNHNV and YYDKDF (reference sequence). The V gene end was trimmed by 4 bases and the J gene end by 0 bases; junction bases not matched to a gene: 13. The CDR3 extends over 20 amino acids. The CDR3 region has the DNA TGTGCCACCAGCATAATCCCCGGGACTAGCGGGCAGAGCTCCTACAATGAGCAGTTCTTC. Residues: CATSIIPGTSGQSSYNEQFF.

This chain uses TRBV20-1 with TRBJ2-7; D perhaps matches TRBD1 (6 bases). Trimming removed 6 bases from V and 3 bases from J, with 15 bases in between. Per germline, CDR1 DFQATT and CDR2 SNEGSKA (reference sequence). The CDR3 loop spans 13 amino acids. The CDR3 here is CSATTGGNYEQYF. The CDR3 DNA reads as TGCAGTGCGACGACAGGAGGAAACTACGAGCAGTACTTC.

The rearrangement uses TRBV21-1 and TRBJ2-1. TRBV21-1 is a recognized pseudogene. CDR3 size: 13 residues. The DNA for the CDR3 is TGTGCCAGCAGCCCAAAGCAAGGCAGTGAGCAGTTCTTC. Encoded protein: CASSPKQGSEQFF.

The chain links TRBV6-2 or TRBV6-3 to TRBJ1-4; tentative D call: TRBD1 (6 bases). Between the trimmed V and J ends, which lost 7 bases and 7 bases, there was a span of 16 bases. The length of the CDR3 is 14 residues. Germline V gives CDR1 MNHEY, CDR2 SVGEGT. The CDR3 DNA reads TGTGCCAGCAACTGGGGGGGCTGGAGTGAAAAACTGTTTTTT. Translating it yields CASNWGGWSEKLFF.

In its sample, this clonotype was seen a few times. The genes are TRBV5-5 and TRBJ2-3; TRBD1 aligns across 9 bases. The CDR3 contains 19 residues. Trimming took 4 bases from V and 1 from J; bases not matched to a gene: 16. Germline values: CDR1 SGHKS, CDR2 YYEKEE (reference sequence). The chain's CDR3 is CASSRTGTGFRERTDTQYF. CDR3 coding DNA: TGTGCCAGCAGCAGAACCGGGACAGGGTTTCGGGAGCGCACAGATACGCAGTATTTT.